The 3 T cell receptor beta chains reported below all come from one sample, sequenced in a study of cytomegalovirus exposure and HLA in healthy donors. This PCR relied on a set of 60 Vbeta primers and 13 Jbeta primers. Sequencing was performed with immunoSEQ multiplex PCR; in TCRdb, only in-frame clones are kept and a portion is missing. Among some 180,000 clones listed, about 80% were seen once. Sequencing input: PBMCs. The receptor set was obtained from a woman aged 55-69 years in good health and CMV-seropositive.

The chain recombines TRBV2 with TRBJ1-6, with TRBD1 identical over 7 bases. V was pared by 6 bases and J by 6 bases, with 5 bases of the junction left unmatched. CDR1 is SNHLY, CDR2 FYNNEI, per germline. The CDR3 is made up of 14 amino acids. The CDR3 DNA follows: TGTGCCAGCAGGGCGGAGGGGGCTAATTCACCCCTCCACTTT. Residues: CASRAEGANSPLHF.

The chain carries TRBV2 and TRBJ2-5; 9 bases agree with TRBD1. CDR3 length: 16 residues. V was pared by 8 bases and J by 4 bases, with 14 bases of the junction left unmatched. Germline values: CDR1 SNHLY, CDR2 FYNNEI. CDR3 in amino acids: CASLGWGTGRSETQYF. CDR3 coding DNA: TGTGCCAGCTTGGGTTGGGGGACAGGGCGTTCAGAGACCCAGTACTTC.

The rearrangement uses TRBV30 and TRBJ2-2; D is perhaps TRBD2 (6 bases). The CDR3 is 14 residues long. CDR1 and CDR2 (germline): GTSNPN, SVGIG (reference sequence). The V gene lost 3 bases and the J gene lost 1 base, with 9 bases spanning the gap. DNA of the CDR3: TGTGCCTGGAGACGGCGGGGGAACACCGGGGAGCTGTTTTTT. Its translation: CAWRRRGNTGELFF.